This T cell receptor beta chain originates from a study of T cells expressing NK-cell markers. Turning to the study itself: Cells sorted as CD3+CD56+NKG2C+, CD3+CD56+NKG2C- and CD3+CD56-NKG2C+ T cells supplied the TCR beta repertoires.

TCRdb reprocessed the 5' RACE reads, keeping one entry per CDR3 protein, no DNA. This sample's table reports over 350,000 distinct CDR3 sequences. Study results and limitations: Evidence did not settle whether expanded NKG2C+ T cell clones targeted HCMV. Each of 5 to 7 donors carried dominant NKG2C+ clonotypes accounting for about 1.0-7.5% of CD8+ T cells.

In regard to this clonotype: Its antigen is as yet unknown.

Sample: blood T cells: a sorted CD56 or NKG2C T cell subset, CD4+ or CD8+ T cells, or bulk PBMC T cells (not recorded which). The TCR originated in a woman in her forties or fifties in good health.

This CDR3 is CASGPENIQYF. The chain uses TRBV12-5 and TRBJ2-4. The CDR3 is 11 residues long. Germline lookup yields CDR1 LGHNT and CDR2 FRNRAP.